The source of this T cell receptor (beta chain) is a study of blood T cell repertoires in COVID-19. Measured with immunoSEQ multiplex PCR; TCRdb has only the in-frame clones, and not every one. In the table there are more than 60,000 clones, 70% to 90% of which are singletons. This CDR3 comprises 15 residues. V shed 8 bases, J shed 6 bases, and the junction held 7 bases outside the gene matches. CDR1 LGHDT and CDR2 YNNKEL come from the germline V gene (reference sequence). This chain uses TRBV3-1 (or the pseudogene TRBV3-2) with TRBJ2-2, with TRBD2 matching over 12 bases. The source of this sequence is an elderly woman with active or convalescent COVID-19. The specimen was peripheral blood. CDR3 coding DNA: TGTGCCAGCCGGGTTCTAGCGGGAGGGGCCGGGGAGCTGTTTTTT. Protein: CASRVLAGGAGELFF.